This T cell receptor (beta chain) was sequenced for a study of shared clonotypes between healthy human individuals. The sample holds many counts of this clone. Different DNA sequences within this sample yield the same CDR3. V dropped 5 bases and J dropped 4 bases, with 6 bases sitting between them. The CDR3 contains 12 residues. Germline V gene data show CDR1 as KGHSH and CDR2 as LQKENI. Profiled with immunoSEQ multiplex PCR; TCRdb holds only in-frame clones, not every one. The repertoire consists of 550,000 to 700,000 clones, with approximately 73% occurring once and the leading ten covering 1.5% to 2%.

The V gene is TRBV18, the J gene TRBJ2-1, with D uncertain. The material sequenced was memory CD4+ T cells sorted from blood. Specified subset: CD45RA-negative fraction. This receptor was taken from a woman aged 25-40 years in good health. As DNA, the CDR3 is TGTGCCAGCTCAGAAATATACAATGAGCAGTTCTTC. This codes for CASSEIYNEQFF.